These 30 T cell receptor beta chains were all obtained from the same sample, sequenced in a study of shared clonotypes between healthy human individuals. TCRdb's table, derived via immunoSEQ multiplex PCR, lists solely in-frame clones and lacks some. The sample contains over 850,000 clones, approximately 80% of which appear only once. What was sequenced was memory CD4+ T cells from PBMCs. Subset: CD45RA-negative fraction. These receptors came from a man aged 18 to 29 in good health. Some clones in this sample may be carry-over from other donors' samples.

This rearrangement joins TRBV7-2 to TRBJ1-5; D perhaps matches TRBD1 (5 bases). V lost 5 bases and J 0 bases, leaving 8 bases between the germline ends. This CDR3 has 14 residues. CDR1 is SGHTA and CDR2 is FQGNSA in the germline V gene. The CDR3 DNA follows: TGTGCCAGCAGCCCTGACAGTAGCAATCAGCCCCAGCATTTT. This codes for CASSPDSSNQPQHF.

The chain recombines TRBV7-3 with TRBJ2-1, with D tentatively TRBD2 (5 bases). V lost 1 base, J lost 0 bases, and 10 bases lay in between. The CDR3 is made up of 16 amino acids. The germline V gene encodes CDR1 SGHTA and CDR2 FQGTGA. CDR3 residues: CASSLRPGSSYNEQFF. The CDR3 coding sequence is TGTGCCAGCAGCTTAAGGCCGGGGAGCTCCTACAATGAGCAGTTCTTC.

V gene TRBV6-1 combines with J gene TRBJ2-3; 8 nucleotides line up with TRBD1. Germline V gene data show CDR1 as MNHNS and CDR2 as SASEGT. The CDR3 has 15 amino acids. After removal of 4 bases from V and 2 bases from J, the junction contained 5 bases not matched to a gene. CDR3 DNA: TGTGCCAGCAGTGTAGGACAGGGCGTCACAGATACGCAGTATTTT. Encoded protein: CASSVGQGVTDTQYF.

The chain has TRBV11-2 and TRBJ1-1, with D uncertain. The CDR3 totals 16 residues. The ends were cut back, 1 base at V and 3 bases at J, with 15 bases in the middle. CDR1 and CDR2 from the germline V gene are SGHAT and FQNNGV. The CDR3 sequence is CASSLGPGGTDTEAFF. CDR3 DNA: TGTGCCAGCAGCTTAGGTCCGGGCGGTACGGACACTGAAGCTTTCTTT.

The chain combines TRBV6-6 with TRBJ2-6; D gene ambiguous. V lost 7 bases to trimming and J lost 1 base, with 8 bases between them. Germline V CDR1 and CDR2: MNHNY, SVGAGI (reference sequence). This CDR3 has 14 residues. The DNA for the CDR3 is TGTGCCAGCAAAATCCAATCTGGGGCCAACGTCCTGACTTTC. It yields the protein CASKIQSGANVLTF.

This chain links TRBV27 with TRBJ1-2; 10 positions agree with TRBD1. The V gene end was trimmed by 6 bases and the J gene end by 3 bases; junction bases not matched to a gene: 4. The CDR3 loop spans 14 amino acids. Germline lookup yields CDR1 MNHEY and CDR2 SMNVEV (reference sequence). CDR3 DNA sequence: TGTGCCAGCAGGGGGACAGGGGTCGACTATGGCTACACCTTC. Protein: CASRGTGVDYGYTF.

This clone has more than one count but fewer than ten. This chain links TRBV20-1 with TRBJ1-1; D is undetermined. V was trimmed by 6 bases and J by 5 bases, leaving 10 bases between them. The CDR3 extends over 11 amino acids. Germline V gene data show CDR1 as DFQATT and CDR2 as SNEGSKA (reference sequence). CDR3 protein: CSAMVGTEAFF. Here the CDR3 DNA reads TGCAGTGCCATGGTGGGGACTGAAGCTTTCTTT.

The chain is built from TRBV19 and TRBJ2-2; 8 positions agree with TRBD2. The ends lost 5 bases at V and 0 bases at J; junction bases unmatched: 5. In germline, CDR1 is LNHDA, CDR2 SQIVND (reference sequence). The CDR3 has 16 residues. For the CDR3, the DNA is TGTGCCAGTAGTTGGACTAGCCGTGCGAACACCGGGGAGCTGTTTTTT. Translation: CASSWTSRANTGELFF. Variable domain in full (rest from reference TRBV19 and TRBJ2-2): DGGITQSPKYLFRKEGQNVTLSCEQNLNHDAMYWYRQDPGQGLRLIYYSQIVNDFQKGDIAEGYSVSREKKESFPLTVTSAQKNPTAFYLCASSWTSRANTGELFFGEGSRLTVL.

The genes are TRBV21-1 and TRBJ2-5; the table's D call of TRBD2 was not tested on the DNA. TRBV21-1 is a recognized pseudogene. The length of the CDR3 is 16 residues. The CDR3 region has the DNA TGTGCCAGCAGCAAACGAAGGGGGGGGCGGAGAGAGACCCAGTACTTC. This codes for CASSKRRGGRRETQYF.

Concerning this clone: This sample includes further DNA sequences coding for the same CDR3. The chain carries TRBV20-1 and TRBJ2-2; the D is unclear. V lost 4 bases and J lost 0, with 0 bases in between. CDR3 size: 11 residues. In germline, CDR1 is DFQATT, CDR2 SNEGSKA (reference sequence). The DNA for the CDR3 is TGCAGTGCTACGAACACCGGGGAGCTGTTTTTT. This codes for CSATNTGELFF.

The V call is TRBV28, the J call TRBJ2-5; no clear D gene. CDR1 and CDR2 (germline): MDHEN, SYDVKM. Trimming removed 6 bases at V and 4 bases at J, with 12 bases between. This CDR3 has 13 residues. DNA of the CDR3: TGTGCCAGCAGGTTGGACGGTTTAGAGACCCAGTACTTC. It translates to CASRLDGLETQYF. Supplemented by reference TRBV28 and TRBJ2-5, the full variable domain reads DVKVTQSSRYLVKRTGEKVFLECVQDMDHENMFWYRQDPGLGLRLIYFSYDVKMKEKGDIPEGYSVSREKKERFSLILESASTNQTSMYLCASRLDGLETQYFGPGTRLLVL.

This clone turned up a few times. This probably arose from a read error, given a far larger clone one base away. V and J are TRBV2 and TRBJ2-5, with D hard to call. The germline V gene encodes CDR1 SNHLY and CDR2 FYNNEI. V lost 1 base to trimming and J lost 7 bases, with 1 base between them. This CDR3 is built from 10 residues. CDR3 nucleotide sequence: TGTGCCAGCAGTGAAGGGACCCAGTACTTC. Translating gives CASSEGTQYF.

The rearrangement uses TRBV7-2 and TRBJ2-7; the match to TRBD1 covers 9 bases. J gave up 6 bases and V 5 bases, and 5 bases lay outside the gene matches. Germline V CDR1 and CDR2: SGHTA, FQGNSA. The CDR3 runs 13 residues. This chain's CDR3 is CASSPQGAGEQYF. CDR3 nucleotide sequence: TGTGCCAGCAGCCCACAGGGGGCCGGCGAGCAGTACTTC.

V gene TRBV6-6 combines with J gene TRBJ2-2; D is unresolved. The CDR3 contains 14 residues. The V end lost 7 bases, the J end lost 1 base, and 10 bases lay between the germline ends. CDR1 is MNHNY and CDR2 is SVGAGI in the germline V gene (reference sequence). CDR3 nucleotide sequence: TGTGCCAGCACTTCGACGGGGAACACCGGGGAGCTGTTTTTT. Translated: CASTSTGNTGELFF.

The CDR3 DNA follows: TGTGCCAGCAGCTTGGCGGGGCTAGAGACCCAGTACTTC. Amino acids: CASSLAGLETQYF. The chain joins TRBV11-1 to TRBJ2-5; a weak D match, TRBD2 (6 bases). The CDR3 is 13 residues long. Trimming took off 3 bases at V and 4 bases at J, with 9 bases between the two ends. The V gene's germline CDR1 is SGHAT and CDR2 FQDESV (reference sequence). Together with reference TRBV11-1 and TRBJ2-5, the CDR3 gives the full variable domain: EAEVAQSPRYKITEKSQAVAFWCDPISGHATLYWYRQILGQGPELLVQFQDESVVDDSQLPKDRFSAERLKGVDSTLKIQPAELGDSAMYLCASSLAGLETQYFGPGTRLLVL.

This rearrangement joins TRBV4-3 to TRBJ1-2; D uncertain. CDR1 is LGHNA and CDR2 is YSLEER in the germline V gene. The V end was cut by 0 bases, the J end by 6 bases, with 8 bases between. CDR3 length: 13 amino acids. The CDR3 loop is CASSQEVQHGYTF. CDR3 in DNA: TGCGCCAGCAGCCAAGAGGTCCAGCATGGCTACACCTTC.

V usage is TRBV7-9 and J usage is TRBJ2-7; 9 nucleotides line up with TRBD1. Per germline, CDR1 SEHNR and CDR2 FQNEAQ (reference sequence). The CDR3 runs to 14 residues. After removal of 5 bases from V and 9 bases from J, the junction contained 11 bases not matched to a gene. CDR3 residues: CASSPSRTGEVQYF. CDR3 bases: TGTGCCAGCAGCCCGAGCCGGACAGGGGAGGTGCAGTACTTC.

The chain recombines TRBV7-8 with TRBJ2-1; TRBD2 aligns across 13 bases. V shed 3 bases, J shed 7 bases, and the junction held 0 bases outside the gene matches. Germline V CDR1 and CDR2: SGHVS, FQNEAQ. CDR3 length: 14 amino acids. CDR3 protein: CASSLTSGRNEQFF. The CDR3 nucleotides read TGTGCCAGCAGCTTGACTAGCGGGAGGAATGAGCAGTTCTTC.

The genes are TRBV2 and TRBJ2-5; perhaps TRBD1 as D (8 bases). CDR3 length: 16 residues. Germline CDR1 SNHLY, CDR2 FYNNEI. Trimming removed 7 bases from V and 2 bases from J, with 20 bases in between. The CDR3 sequence: CASITGQGGGQETQYF. The DNA for the CDR3 is TGTGCCAGCATCACCGGACAGGGCGGGGGTCAAGAGACCCAGTACTTC.

This clone came up a few times. J is TRBJ1-5 and V is TRBV29-1; no reliable D call. This CDR3 comprises 12 residues. The V and J ends lost 7 bases and 10 bases respectively, with 17 bases between them. Germline V gene lookup returns CDR1 SQVTM and CDR2 ANQGSEA. The CDR3 loop is CSAQILKGPQHF. The DNA of the CDR3 is TGCAGCGCGCAGATCCTAAAGGGACCCCAGCATTTT.

The chain has TRBV6-6 and TRBJ1-2; TRBD1 matches at 9 bases. This CDR3 spans 13 amino acids. V dropped 2 bases and J dropped 6; count of bases not matched to a gene: 1. CDR1 and CDR2 from the germline V gene are MNHNY and SVGAGI (reference sequence). Here the CDR3 reads CASSYGDRDGYTF. The DNA for the CDR3 is TGTGCCAGCAGTTACGGGGACAGGGATGGCTACACCTTC.

The genes are TRBV7-9 and TRBJ1-4; possibly TRBD1 for D (5 bases). The CDR3 spans 15 residues. Trimming cost V 3 bases and J 5 bases, with 13 bases left between them. Per the germline V gene, CDR1 is SEHNR and CDR2 is FQNEAQ (reference sequence). The CDR3 sequence is CASSFTGTQNEKLFF. The DNA of the CDR3 is TGTGCCAGCAGCTTCACCGGGACGCAAAATGAAAAACTGTTTTTT.

This rearrangement joins TRBV7-3 to TRBJ2-7; no reliable D call. V gave up 1 base and J gave up 6 bases, with 16 bases separating them. The CDR3 covers 15 residues. Germline loops: CDR1 SGHTA, CDR2 FQGTGA. CDR3 sequence: CASSLNPAADGEQYF. Here the CDR3 DNA reads TGTGCCAGCAGCTTAAATCCGGCGGCCGATGGCGAGCAGTACTTC.

Concerning this clone itself: This specimen includes other DNA sequences encoding the same CDR3. The V gene is TRBV5-1, the J gene TRBJ1-4; D gene uncertain. This CDR3 comprises 15 residues. CDR1 and CDR2 (germline): SGHRS, YFSETQ. Trimming stripped 4 bases from V and 0 bases from J, with 10 bases between. CDR3 DNA sequence: TGCGCCAGCAGCCCGAGGGCCGCAACTAATGAAAAACTGTTTTTT. Protein product: CASSPRAATNEKLFF.

This chain joins TRBV7-2 and TRBJ2-7; no reliable D call. The CDR3 is 14 amino acids. Per the germline V gene, CDR1 is SGHTA and CDR2 is FQGNSA. Trimming shortened V by 2 bases and J by 2 bases, and 10 bases separated the two germline ends. CDR3 nucleotides: TGTGCCAGCAGCTTACTCCAGACAACCTACGAGCAGTACTTC. Its protein product is CASSLLQTTYEQYF. The variable domain in full, completed from reference TRBV7-2 and TRBJ2-7, reads GAGVSQSPSNKVTEKGKDVELRCDPISGHTALYWYRQSLGQGLEFLIYFQGNSAPDKSGLPSDRFSAERTGGSVSTLTIQRTQQEDSAVYLCASSLLQTTYEQYFGPGTRLTVT.

This clone has a single count. The chain recombines TRBV5-5 with TRBJ1-1, with 8 bases that match TRBD1. The CDR3 runs 13 residues. The germline gives CDR1 SGHKS, CDR2 YYEKEE (reference sequence). J lost 12 bases, V lost 1 base, and 8 bases had no gene match. The CDR3, as DNA: TGTGCCAGCAGCTTGTGGGGACAGGTGATATCTTTCTTT. Protein product: CASSLWGQVISFF. The whole variable domain, remainder taken from reference TRBV5-5 and TRBJ1-1, is DAGVTQSPTHLIKTRGQQVTLRCSPISGHKSVSWYQQVLGQGPQFIFQYYEKEERGRGNFPDRFSARQFPNYSSELNVNALLLGDSALYLCASSLWGQVISFFGQGTRLTVV.

This clone has a handful of counts. The chain combines TRBV6-4 with TRBJ2-2; 10 nucleotides agree with TRBD2. J was trimmed by 6 bases and V by 2 bases; bases with no gene match: 15. The germline gives CDR1 MRHNA, CDR2 SNTAGT. CDR3 size: 19 residues. CDR3 residues: CASSDLRKVSGREAGELFF. The CDR3 DNA reads as TGTGCCAGCAGTGACCTCCGCAAGGTAAGCGGGAGGGAAGCCGGGGAGCTGTTTTTT.

This clone was detected once. This chain joins TRBV18 and TRBJ2-5; D call uncertain. V lost 0 bases and J 5 bases, leaving 13 bases between the germline ends. The V gene's germline CDR1 is KGHSH and CDR2 LQKENI. The CDR3 is 15 residues long. The CDR3 DNA reads as TGTGCCAGCTCACCACCGGGCTCGATCAAGGAGACCCAGTACTTC. It translates to CASSPPGSIKETQYF. The full variable domain, with the rest looked up from reference TRBV18 and TRBJ2-5, is NAGVMQNPRHLVRRRGQEARLRCSPMKGHSHVYWYRQLPEEGLKFMVYLQKENIIDESGMPKERFSAEFPKEGPSILRIQQVVRGDSAAYFCASSPPGSIKETQYFGPGTRLLVL.

For this clone: A far more abundant clone sits one base away, making this likely a read error. V and J are TRBV7-8 and TRBJ2-5; a possible D gene is TRBD2 (6 bases). CDR3 length: 11 amino acids. The germline V gene has CDR1 SGHVS and CDR2 FQNEAQ. In DNA form, the CDR3 reads TGTACCAGCGGGCCCACAGAGACCCAGTACTTC. Translation: CTSGPTETQYF. Combining the CDR3 with reference TRBV7-8 and TRBJ2-5 gives the whole variable domain GAGVSQSPRYKVAKRGQDVALRCDPISGHVSLFWYQQALGQGPEFLTYFQNEAQLDKSGLPSDRFFAERPEGSVSTLKIQRTQQEDSAVYLCTSGPTETQYFGPGTRLLVL.

The chain combines TRBV29-1 with TRBJ1-5; D unresolved. The CDR3 spans 12 residues. CDR1 SQVTM and CDR2 ANQGSEA come from the germline V gene. V shed 7 bases and J shed 2 bases, with 9 bases lying between them. The CDR3 DNA follows: TGCAGCGCGACGGACGGCAATCAGCCCCAGCATTTT. Amino acids: CSATDGNQPQHF. Full variable domain (remainder filled in from reference TRBV29-1 and TRBJ1-5): SAVISQKPSRDICQRGTSLTIQCQVDSQVTMMFWYRQQPGQSLTLIATANQGSEATYESGFVIDKFPISRPNLTFSTLTVSNMSPEDSSIYLCSATDGNQPQHFGDGTRLSIL.